This T cell receptor (beta chain) was identified in a study of T-cell reconstitution after alpha-beta-depleted transplantation in children. The study, taken as a whole, reports: Some patients' high day-60 TCRbeta diversity was traced to surviving recipient T cells and thymic progenitors. About two months after transplant, alpha-beta T cells reportedly came from several hundred expanded graft clones.

CDR1 is SGHVS and CDR2 is FNYEAQ in the germline V gene. This CDR3 is built from 21 residues. V trimming: 0 bases; J trimming: 0 bases; junction bases outside the gene matches: 15. Concerning this clonotype itself: The antigen is not known.

TCRbeta library preparation incorporated unique molecular identifiers. One entry per CDR3 protein, called by TCRdb with MiXCR from the PCR reads. The sample includes a few hundred thousand distinct CDR3 sequences, more than 20% of them seen just once. This TCR was sampled from a girl aged 2 to 9 with Fanconi anemia, due to receive a stem cell transplant. Sequencing was performed on PBMCs, taken before TCRalphabeta/CD19-depleted stem cell transplant. The chain uses TRBV7-6 and TRBJ2-3; 10 bases map to TRBD2. The CDR3 sequence is CASSLAWASGRNPSSTDTQYF. The CDR3 bases are TGTGCCAGCAGCTTAGCTTGGGCTAGCGGGAGAAATCCTTCTAGCACAGATACGCAGTATTTT.